The clone carrying this TCR beta chain was counted many times. What it binds is not known. The record originates from a study of CD8 T cells in ankylosing spondylitis. Germline V gene data show CDR1 as MNHEY and CDR2 as SVGAGI. The CDR3 totals 16 residues. The V gene end was trimmed by 0 bases and the J gene end by 4 bases; junction bases not matched to a gene: 8. Study-wide points: Ankylosing spondylitis blood appeared to be characterized by a TCR beta motif of about 8 highly homologous variants. Some of the motif variants had earlier been found in reactive arthritis patients' fluid and blood.

TCRdb independently ran MiXCR on the 5' RACE reads; one entry per CDR3 protein. The sample shows more than 400,000 distinct CDR3 sequences, about 5.7% of them seen only once. The rearrangement links TRBV6-5 to TRBJ1-2, with TRBD1 matching over 7 bases. The receptor was derived from a male donor with ankylosing spondylitis. Material for sequencing was blood, either unsorted or a sorted T cell fraction (not recorded which). CDR3 region: CASSYSSGRGVYGYTF. In DNA form, the CDR3 reads TGTGCCAGCAGTTACTCGTCCGGCAGGGGGGTCTATGGCTACACCTTC.